The T cell receptor beta chain under discussion was sequenced for a study of metastatic and nonmetastatic thyroid tumors. Study summary: Malignant thyroid and benign thyroid patients provided blood and tumor or nodule tissue whose repertoires were compared.

The V and J ends lost 2 bases and 4 bases respectively, with 8 bases between them. The CDR3 loop spans 13 amino acids. CDR1 and CDR2 (germline): SEHNR, FQNEAQ (reference sequence). In its sample, this clone was seen many times. Other DNA sequences of this sample code for an identical CDR3. No patient had received any treatment before thyroid surgery. Through MiXCR, TCRdb re-clonotyped the PCR reads. The table lists approximately 17,000 clones, less than 30% of them singletons, with roughly a sixth in the top ten. The V call is TRBV7-9, the J call TRBJ1-2; the D is unclear. The receptor was derived from a female donor with papillary thyroid cancer or a benign thyroid nodule (not recorded which). Some clones in this sample may be carry-over from other donors' samples. Source material: tumor tissue. The DNA of the CDR3 is TGTGCCAGCAGCTTAAGATCCACCTATGGCTACACCTTC. This encodes CASSLRSTYGYTF.